Following are 30 T cell receptor beta chains from one sample sequenced in a study of response to subunit inactivated influenza vaccine. TCRdb reprocessed the RT-PCR reads via MiXCR and lists one record per CDR3 protein. The data hold 290,000 or so distinct CDR3 sequences, with 22% observed a single time. Sequences were derived from PBMCs from blood, sampled approximately 20 months after vaccination. Source of these receptors: a man between 50 and 70 years old who received an inactivated influenza vaccine.

The chain has TRBV20-1 and TRBJ2-2; 14 nucleotides match TRBD2. Trimming at V came to 6 bases and at J to 1 base, leaving 4 bases not matched to a gene. CDR1 is DFQATT, CDR2 SNEGSKA, per germline (reference sequence). CDR3 size: 16 residues. The CDR3 loop reads CSANGLAGGNTGELFF. Here the CDR3 DNA reads TGCAGTGCCAACGGACTAGCGGGGGGGAACACCGGGGAGCTGTTTTTT.

This clonotype has a count of ten or more. The chain recombines TRBV4-3 with TRBJ1-4; D unresolved. Looked up from germline, CDR1 is LGHNA and CDR2 is YSLEER. The V and J ends lost 3 bases and 2 bases respectively, with 10 bases between them. The CDR3 is 15 amino acids. The CDR3 region has the DNA TGCGCCAGCAGCCAGCGGGTTGTCACTAATGAAAAACTGTTTTTT. Protein: CASSQRVVTNEKLFF.

J is TRBJ1-2 and V is TRBV12-3 or TRBV12-4; D ambiguous. V was trimmed by 1 base and J by 8 bases, leaving 14 bases between them. The CDR3 covers 14 residues. Here the CDR3 reads CASSLEWAGGGYTF. In DNA, the CDR3 is TGTGCCAGCAGTTTAGAGTGGGCCGGTGGGGGCTACACCTTC.

V gene TRBV11-1 combines with J gene TRBJ2-3; 15 bases match TRBD2. Germline trimming cut 5 bases from V and 6 bases from J; bases unmatched to any gene: 15. CDR1 is SGHAT, CDR2 FQDESV, per germline (reference sequence). The CDR3 has 19 amino acids. CDR3 sequence reads: CASSTPPGLAGGPLDTQYF. CDR3 bases: TGTGCCAGCAGCACTCCTCCCGGACTAGCGGGGGGGCCATTGGATACGCAGTATTTT.

This chain links TRBV5-1 with TRBJ2-5; TRBD1 matches at 7 bases. CDR1 and CDR2 from the germline V gene are SGHRS and YFSETQ. The junction had 12 bases not matched to a gene; V was cut back by 5 bases and J by 5 bases. The CDR3 contains 15 residues. The CDR3 DNA reads TGCGCCAGCAGTTTATCAACAGGGGCAGAGGAGACCCAGTACTTC. It codes for CASSLSTGAEETQYF.

In its sample, this clonotype was seen many times. The chain links TRBV7-2 to TRBJ1-2, with D perhaps TRBD1 (6 bases). The CDR3 totals 12 residues. Trimming removed 5 bases at V and 4 bases at J, with 8 bases between. The germline gives CDR1 SGHTA, CDR2 FQGNSA. The CDR3 is CASSRDIYGYTF. The CDR3, as DNA: TGTGCCAGCAGCCGGGACATCTATGGCTACACCTTC.

This clonotype was recorded a few times. This chain links TRBV14 with TRBJ2-7; unclear D gene. Germline V gene data show CDR1 as SGHDN and CDR2 as FVKESK. Deletions cut 4 bases from V and 6 bases from J, with 13 bases between. The CDR3 is 13 amino acids. The CDR3, as DNA: TGTGCCAGCAGCCGCTTTGACTCTGGCGAGCAGTACTTC. Translation gives CASSRFDSGEQYF.

The chain is built from TRBV5-1 and TRBJ2-1; D possibly corresponds to TRBD2 (6 bases). Germline CDR1 reads SGHRS; CDR2 reads YFSETQ. The CDR3 is made up of 12 amino acids. Trimming left V 4 bases short and J 12 bases short, with 14 bases between. CDR3: CASSPPGDLQFF. CDR3 in DNA: TGCGCCAGCAGCCCCCCGGGGGACCTGCAGTTCTTC.

The chain has TRBV18 and TRBJ2-1, with D possibly being TRBD1 (5 bases). Between the trimmed V and J ends, which lost 5 bases and 0 bases, there was a span of 14 bases. The V gene's germline CDR1 is KGHSH and CDR2 LQKENI. The CDR3 loop spans 16 amino acids. The CDR3 sequence is CASSVQSTVSYNEQFF. CDR3 in DNA: TGTGCCAGCTCAGTTCAGTCGACAGTCTCCTACAATGAGCAGTTCTTC.

The chain employs TRBV10-3 and TRBJ2-5, with 12 bases that match TRBD2. This CDR3 has 18 residues. The V segment lost 5 bases and the J segment 1 base; nucleotides outside the gene matches: 11. Germline lookup yields CDR1 ENHRY and CDR2 SYGVKD. In nucleotides, the CDR3 is TGTGCCATCAGTCCCCGACTAGCGGGAGTGAGCCGCCAAGAGACCCAGTACTTC. Its protein product is CAISPRLAGVSRQETQYF.

The chain recombines TRBV3-1 with TRBJ1-1, with a weak D call TRBD1 (6 bases). Between the trimmed V and J ends, which lost 4 bases and 4 bases, there was a span of 10 bases. The CDR3 length is 13 residues. CDR1 is LGHDT, CDR2 YNNKEL, per germline (reference sequence). The CDR3 spells CASSPQQGTEAFF. The CDR3 DNA reads TGTGCCAGCAGCCCGCAACAGGGCACTGAAGCTTTCTTT.

The DNA for the CDR3 is TGTGCCAGCAGCCAAACCCGGGAGCTGTTTTTT. This codes for CASSQTRELFF. V gene TRBV3-1 combines with J gene TRBJ2-2; no firm D call. This CDR3 is built from 11 residues. Trimming stripped 2 bases from V and 9 bases from J, with 4 bases between. Germline CDR1 is LGHDT and CDR2 is YNNKEL (reference sequence).

This rearrangement joins TRBV7-9 to TRBJ2-1, with 9 bases fitting TRBD2. This CDR3 has 16 amino acids. The germline gives CDR1 SEHNR, CDR2 FQNEAQ (reference sequence). V shed 2 bases, J shed 2 bases, and the junction held 4 bases outside the gene matches. The CDR3 DNA follows: TGTGCCAGCAGCTTACGGGCTAGCGGGGCCTACAATGAGCAGTTCTTC. This sequence encodes CASSLRASGAYNEQFF.

This chain links TRBV2 with TRBJ2-2; D is possibly TRBD1 or TRBD2 (5 bases each). Trimming removed 2 bases from V and 4 bases from J, with 14 bases in between. Germline V gene data show CDR1 as SNHLY and CDR2 as FYNNEI. This CDR3 contains 16 residues. The CDR3 sequence: CASSEPGTSRTGELFF. CDR3 nucleotides: TGTGCCAGCAGTGAACCGGGGACCTCCCGCACCGGGGAGCTGTTTTTT.

This clonotype was observed a few times. V gene TRBV4-3 combines with J gene TRBJ1-2, with a weak D call TRBD1 (6 bases). This CDR3 contains 15 residues. Germline V gene data show CDR1 as LGHNA and CDR2 as YSLEER. Trimming took 0 bases from V and 7 from J, leaving 15 bases between them. CDR3 loop: CASSQDFRQDGGYTF. CDR3 bases: TGCGCCAGCAGCCAAGATTTTAGACAGGATGGTGGCTACACCTTC.

This clonotype appeared a single time. The missing conserved phenylalanine or tryptophan at the end of this CDR3 makes a read error likely. The rearrangement uses TRBV6-2 or TRBV6-3 and TRBJ1-2; D remains unclear. Germline CDR1 is MNHEY and CDR2 is SVGEGT. CDR3 length: 13 amino acids. V lost 2 bases and J lost 4, with 8 bases in between. This chain's CDR3 is CASSYREGYGYTS. The CDR3 DNA sequence: TGTGCCAGCAGTTACAGGGAGGGCTATGGCTACACCTCC.

CDR3 nucleotides: TGTGCCAGCAGCTTCCAACAGGGGACTGAAGCTTTCTTT. Amino acid sequence: CASSFQQGTEAFF. V usage is TRBV11-2 and J usage is TRBJ1-1; TRBD1 aligns across 7 bases. This CDR3 comprises 13 residues. Unmatched junction bases numbered 3, after V lost 3 bases and J lost 5 bases. Germline V CDR1 and CDR2: SGHAT, FQNNGV.

This clonotype came up a few times. This chain joins TRBV25-1 and TRBJ2-1; 12 nucleotides line up with TRBD2. After removal of 3 bases from V and 2 bases from J, the junction contained 11 bases not matched to a gene. The CDR3 totals 19 residues. In germline, CDR1 is MGHDK, CDR2 SYGVNS. The CDR3 DNA reads TGTGCCAGCAGTGATCCCGGGACTAGCGGGCCGATACCCTACAATGAGCAGTTCTTC. Protein sequence: CASSDPGTSGPIPYNEQFF.

This clonotype showed up many times. The chain joins TRBV5-6 to TRBJ1-6; D perhaps matches TRBD1 (6 bases). Germline V CDR1 and CDR2: SGHDT, YYEEEE. CDR3 length: 16 amino acids. V gave up 4 bases and J gave up 5 bases, with 16 bases separating them. The CDR3, as DNA: TGTGCCAGCAGCGCACTTTCGACAGGAGATAATTCACCCCTCCACTTT. Translated, it gives CASSALSTGDNSPLHF.

The chain carries TRBV5-1 and TRBJ2-1; 8 bases fit TRBD2. There are 15 residues in the CDR3. Germline V gene data show CDR1 as SGHRS and CDR2 as YFSETQ. After removal of 5 bases from V and 4 bases from J, the junction contained 8 bases not matched to a gene. CDR3 bases: TGCGCCAGCAGAGCGGCGGGGGGACTATACAATGAGCAGTTCTTC. Its protein is CASRAAGGLYNEQFF.

The chain has TRBV7-9 and TRBJ1-6, with a weak D call TRBD1 (5 bases). This CDR3 has 14 residues. Germline V CDR1 and CDR2: SEHNR, FQNEAQ (reference sequence). Trimming took off 5 bases at V and 4 bases at J, with 9 bases between the two ends. CDR3 residues: CASSRRDYNSPLHF. In DNA form, the CDR3 reads TGTGCCAGCAGCCGCAGGGATTATAATTCACCCCTCCACTTT. Based on the CDR3 plus reference TRBV7-9 and TRBJ1-6, the full variable domain is DTGVSQNPRHKITKRGQNVTFRCDPISEHNRLYWYRQTLGQGPEFLTYFQNEAQLEKSRLLSDRFSAERPKGSFSTLEIQRTEQGDSAMYLCASSRRDYNSPLHFGNGTRLTVT.

This clonotype was observed a handful of times. CDR3: CASSLREGQNREKLFF. In DNA form, the CDR3 reads TGCGCCAGCAGCTTGCGGGAAGGCCAGAACCGTGAAAAACTGTTTTTT. The V gene is TRBV5-1, the J gene TRBJ1-4; D is unresolved. The germline V gene encodes CDR1 SGHRS and CDR2 YFSETQ. Trimming removed 1 base at V and 7 bases at J, with 17 bases between. CDR3 length: 16 amino acids.

The chain is built from TRBV7-9 and TRBJ1-5; D not resolved. CDR1 and CDR2 (germline): SEHNR, FQNEAQ (reference sequence). Trimming cost V 4 bases and J 4 bases, with 11 bases left between them. This CDR3 has 14 residues. CDR3: CASSSPASNQPQHF. The CDR3 DNA is TGTGCCAGCAGCTCTCCCGCCTCTAATCAGCCCCAGCATTTT.

The chain uses TRBV7-9 and TRBJ1-3; D is perhaps TRBD1 (5 bases). The CDR3 consists of 16 residues. Trimming cost V 0 bases and J 2 bases, with 11 bases left between them. Germline V CDR1 and CDR2: SEHNR, FQNEAQ (reference sequence). Here the CDR3 reads CASSLASSRAGNTIYF. Written as DNA, the CDR3 is TGTGCCAGCAGCTTAGCCTCCAGCAGGGCTGGAAACACCATATATTTT.

This clonotype turned up a few times. The chain employs TRBV29-1 and TRBJ2-2; D call uncertain. The V gene's germline CDR1 is SQVTM and CDR2 ANQGSEA. With 4 bases removed from V and 3 bases from J, the gap between germline ends came to 3 bases. The CDR3 runs to 11 residues. CDR3 loop: CSVGHTGELFF. The CDR3 bases are TGCAGCGTTGGCCACACCGGGGAGCTGTTTTTT.

This clonotype was seen repeatedly, ten times or more. The chain uses TRBV27 and TRBJ1-2; 10 nucleotides match TRBD1. V lost 5 bases to trimming and J lost 8 bases; unmatched junction nucleotides: 14. This CDR3 spans 16 amino acids. Germline V gene data show CDR1 as MNHEY and CDR2 as SMNVEV (reference sequence). The CDR3 loop reads CASSPIGQGVIRGYTF. The CDR3 coding sequence is TGTGCCAGCAGTCCCATCGGACAGGGGGTGATTCGAGGCTACACCTTC.

In the case of this clonotype: One end of the junction is discordant with germline, which a read error may explain. The V and J genes are TRBV9 and TRBJ1-1, with TRBD1 matching 9 bases. The CDR3 runs 15 residues. Germline lookup yields CDR1 SGDLS and CDR2 YYNGEE. Written as DNA, the CDR3 is TGTGCCAGCAGCGCGGACAGGGGAAGGAACACTGTAGCTTTCTTT. Amino acid sequence: CASSADRGRNTVAFF.

The J gene is TRBJ2-5, the V gene TRBV5-1; D is possibly TRBD2 (6 bases). The CDR3 sequence is 14 residues long. CDR1 and CDR2 from the germline V gene are SGHRS and YFSETQ. Trimming shortened V by 6 bases and J by 5 bases, and 17 bases separated the two germline ends. For the CDR3, the DNA is TGCGCCAGCACTCGAAGCTCTGGAGGGGAGACCCAGTACTTC. Translating gives CASTRSSGGETQYF.

In nucleotides, the CDR3 is TGTGCCGTCCAGGCAGGTACTGAAGCTTTCTTT. Translation: CAVQAGTEAFF. The V and J genes are TRBV7-9 and TRBJ1-1; D unclear. Germline V lookup: CDR1 SEHNR, CDR2 FQNEAQ (reference sequence). This CDR3 region has 11 residues. V lost 11 bases, J lost 5 bases, and 12 bases lay in between.

The sample holds many counts of this clonotype. The rearrangement joins TRBV10-3 to TRBJ1-3; 9 bases match TRBD1. The ends lost 10 bases at V and 7 bases at J; junction bases unmatched: 11. The V gene's germline CDR1 is ENHRY and CDR2 SYGVKD. The length of the CDR3 is 14 residues. CDR3 nucleotides: TGTGCCACAAGGACAGGGGAAGTATCGAACACCATATATTTT. This gives the protein CATRTGEVSNTIYF.